This T cell receptor (beta chain) emerged from a study of cytomegalovirus exposure and HLA in healthy donors. Study-wide background: Within the Caucasian-associated ancestry cluster were more than 75% of the approximately 400 genotyped donors.

The CDR3 length is 16 residues. The germline gives CDR1 MNHNY, CDR2 SVGAGI (reference sequence). V dropped 5 bases and J dropped 6 bases, with 22 bases sitting between them. General study results and limits: Researchers counted 164 TCR beta chains as cytomegalovirus-associated. In a later analysis, TCR beta V- and J-gene trimming was associated with a missense DCLRE1C variant.

The PCR had 60 Vbeta and 13 Jbeta primers. TCRdb's table, derived via immunoSEQ multiplex PCR, lists solely in-frame clones and lacks some. The sample holds roughly 34,000 clones. To note about this clone: The antigen is unknown.

The chain uses TRBV6-6 and TRBJ2-5; D perhaps matches TRBD1 (5 bases). The TCR originated in a man in his forties in good health and CMV-seronegative. The sample comprised PBMCs. DNA of the CDR3: TGTGCCAGCAGTAAAACCCCACTACAGGATCGGAAGACCCAGTACTTC. Its translation is CASSKTPLQDRKTQYF.